The next 13 T cell receptor beta chains were all read from a single sample in a study of blood T cells in healthy people across ages. The authors ran a second PCR of roughly 6 to 11 cycles using a sample-barcoded 5' primer and a J-beta primer mix. Each CDR3 protein is one row after TCRdb ran MiXCR on the 5' RACE reads. This sample has about 1,400,000 distinct CDR3 sequences, with around 55% found just once. The sequencing input was blood. These receptors originate from a man aged 18 to 29 in good health.

The rearrangement joins TRBV7-9 to TRBJ1-2; 9 nucleotides align to TRBD1. Trimming removed 5 bases from V and 3 bases from J; junction bases left unmatched: 4. This CDR3 has 14 residues. Germline CDR1 SEHNR, CDR2 FQNEAQ (reference sequence). CDR3 bases: TGTGCCAGCAGCGGGACAGGGAACTACTATGGCTACACCTTC. Translated: CASSGTGNYYGYTF. The complete variable domain, with remaining parts taken from reference TRBV7-9 and TRBJ1-2, reads DTGVSQNPRHKITKRGQNVTFRCDPISEHNRLYWYRQTLGQGPEFLTYFQNEAQLEKSRLLSDRFSAERPKGSFSTLEIQRTEQGDSAMYLCASSGTGNYYGYTFGSGTRLTVV.

In this sample, this clonotype turned up once. The V and J genes are TRBV20-1 and TRBJ1-2, with 7 nucleotides matching TRBD1. This CDR3 comprises 15 residues. Trimming cost V 4 bases and J 2 bases; bases outside gene matches: 10. Germline V gives CDR1 DFQATT, CDR2 SNEGSKA (reference sequence). The CDR3 DNA reads as TGCAGTGCTACGACGGGACAGAACCTCAACTATGGCTACACCTTC. Translating gives CSATTGQNLNYGYTF.

A single count supports this clonotype. The chain carries TRBV5-1 and TRBJ2-1; 11 bases line up with TRBD2. Germline-derived CDR1 and CDR2 are SGHRS and YFSETQ. The CDR3 length is 16 residues. V dropped 4 bases and J dropped 3; count of bases not matched to a gene: 6. The CDR3 is CASSRQGLADYNEQFF. Written as DNA, the CDR3 is TGCGCCAGCAGCCGCCAGGGACTAGCGGACTACAATGAGCAGTTCTTC.

The rearrangement uses TRBV7-2 and TRBJ2-3; D not certain. Per germline, CDR1 SGHTA and CDR2 FQGNSA. The CDR3 runs 14 residues. Trimming stripped 3 bases from V and 1 base from J, with 8 bases between. CDR3 in amino acids: CASSFPPGTDTQYF. The CDR3 DNA follows: TGTGCCAGCAGCTTCCCTCCGGGCACAGATACGCAGTATTTT.

V is TRBV20-1 and J is TRBJ1-2; D not resolved. Germline lookup yields CDR1 DFQATT and CDR2 SNEGSKA (reference sequence). V was cut by 5 bases and J by 4 bases, with 11 bases left in between. There are 12 residues in the CDR3. CDR3 loop: CSAEAVSYGYTF. The CDR3 nucleotides read TGCAGTGCTGAGGCGGTTTCCTATGGCTACACCTTC.

CDR3 sequence: CSAMWDSYNEQFF. DNA of the CDR3: TGCAGTGCTATGTGGGACTCCTACAATGAGCAGTTCTTC. The chain recombines TRBV20-1 with TRBJ2-1; D is ambiguous. V dropped 4 bases and J dropped 0 bases, with 7 bases sitting between them. This CDR3 has 13 residues. Germline V gene sequence: CDR1 DFQATT, CDR2 SNEGSKA (reference sequence).

V usage is TRBV27 and J usage is TRBJ2-5; D gene uncertain. The CDR3 consists of 12 residues. V dropped 6 bases and J dropped 4 bases, with 9 bases sitting between them. Germline V gives CDR1 MNHEY, CDR2 SMNVEV (reference sequence). CDR3 sequence reads: CASSVPPETQYF. The CDR3 DNA follows: TGTGCCAGCAGCGTACCCCCAGAGACCCAGTACTTC.

About this clonotype itself: Germline and junction disagree at one end, which may indicate a read error. The chain carries TRBV27 and TRBJ2-1; no clear D gene. CDR1 is MNHEY, CDR2 SMNVEV, per germline (reference sequence). The CDR3 extends over 15 amino acids. The CDR3 here is CASSLDAGSYNERFF. In nucleotides, the CDR3 is TGTGCCAGCAGTTTAGACGCCGGATCCTACAATGAGCGGTTCTTC.

This chain uses TRBV4-1 with TRBJ1-2; D is perhaps TRBD1 (5 bases). The CDR3 totals 18 residues. V lost 0 bases, J lost 6 bases, and 23 bases lay in between. From germline, CDR1 is MGHRA and CDR2 YSYEKL. The CDR3 loop reads CASSQDSSGIGGWNGYTF. The CDR3 region has the DNA TGCGCCAGCAGCCAAGACTCCAGCGGAATCGGGGGTTGGAATGGCTACACCTTC.

The rearrangement joins TRBV2 to TRBJ1-3, with a tentative D call TRBD1 (6 bases). CDR1 is SNHLY and CDR2 is FYNNEI in the germline V gene. The CDR3 is 15 amino acids. The germline V and J ends were trimmed by 6 bases and 0 bases, with 12 bases remaining between them. This chain's CDR3 is CASSRGQFSGNTIYF. The CDR3 DNA sequence: TGTGCCAGCAGCAGGGGCCAATTCTCTGGAAACACCATATATTTT.

This chain uses TRBV27 with TRBJ1-5; 9 bases align to TRBD1. Germline V CDR1 and CDR2: MNHEY, SMNVEV (reference sequence). V shed 8 bases and J 6 bases; nucleotides not matched to a gene: 8. CDR3 length equals 14 residues. The CDR3 DNA sequence: TGTGCCAGCGCGGGGACAGGGTTTGGTCAGCCCCAGCATTTT. As protein: CASAGTGFGQPQHF.

This clonotype was observed a handful of times. This chain connects TRBV5-1 to TRBJ2-6; D not resolved. V dropped 4 bases and J dropped 1 base, with 9 bases sitting between them. Germline CDR1 is SGHRS and CDR2 is YFSETQ. The CDR3 is 15 amino acids. CDR3: CASSPEGSGANVLTF. The CDR3 bases are TGCGCCAGCAGCCCGGAAGGGTCTGGGGCCAACGTCCTGACTTTC.

The V and J genes are TRBV20-1 and TRBJ2-3; D is possibly TRBD2 (5 bases). Germline V gene data show CDR1 as DFQATT and CDR2 as SNEGSKA (reference sequence). This CDR3 is 13 amino acids long. With 3 bases removed from V and 2 bases from J, the gap between germline ends came to 9 bases. The CDR3: CSASDGNTDTQYF. The CDR3 DNA reads TGCAGTGCTAGTGACGGGAACACAGATACGCAGTATTTT.